A single T cell receptor beta chain is shown here with its context. Some clones are missing from TCRdb's copy, which holds only in-frame ones; the method was immunoSEQ multiplex PCR. The repertoire has roughly 70,000 clones, around 85% of them found once; the top ten carry 0.6% to 0.8%. The data stem from a study of OX40 agonist ivuxolimab in advanced cancers. Study background: Patients achieving partial responses numbered three: one hepatocellular carcinoma case and two cutaneous melanoma cases.

J was trimmed by 5 bases and V by 1 base; bases with no gene match: 4. CDR1 and CDR2 (germline): SSHAT, FNYEAQ (reference sequence). The length of the CDR3 is 16 residues. Source: CD4+ or CD8+ T cells sorted from blood, taken in a trial of the OX40 agonist ivuxolimab. The TCR sequence derives from an adult with an advanced solid tumor such as melanoma, head and neck, liver or kidney cancer. J is TRBJ2-1 and V is TRBV7-7; the match to TRBD2 covers 11 bases. The CDR3 protein is CASSLDGLAGDNEQFF. The CDR3 coding sequence is TGTGCCAGCAGCTTAGATGGACTAGCGGGTGACAATGAGCAGTTCTTC.